This TCR beta chain is drawn from a study of T cells after yellow fever vaccination. General study results and limits: Only a minor proportion of clonotypes was detected across both CD4 and CD8 compartments. From the bulk population, abundant clonotypes could contaminate and appear within FACS-sorted repertoires. In post-booster samples, most primary-vaccination clones reappeared (approximately 95% CD4, approximately 91% CD8).

In this sample, this clonotype turned up a few times. What it binds is unknown. The junction and the germline gene differ at one end; a read error may be behind it. TCRdb itself ran the 5' RACE reads through MiXCR, one entry per CDR3 protein. The table has approximately 510,000 distinct CDR3 sequences, 20% to 25% seen once. The V gene's germline CDR1 is MNHEY and CDR2 SMNVEV (reference sequence). The CDR3 sequence is 16 residues long. The chain recombines TRBV27 with TRBJ2-4; D is perhaps TRBD2 (7 bases). This receptor was identified in a man younger than 35 who received the YFV17D yellow fever vaccine. This specimen was PBMCs, taken approximately 22 days after the first yellow fever vaccination. This chain's CDR3 is CASSPTIVFRGGFHYF. For the CDR3, the DNA is TGTGCCAGCAGTCCTACGATCGTTTTCAGGGGAGGGTTTCACTACTTC.